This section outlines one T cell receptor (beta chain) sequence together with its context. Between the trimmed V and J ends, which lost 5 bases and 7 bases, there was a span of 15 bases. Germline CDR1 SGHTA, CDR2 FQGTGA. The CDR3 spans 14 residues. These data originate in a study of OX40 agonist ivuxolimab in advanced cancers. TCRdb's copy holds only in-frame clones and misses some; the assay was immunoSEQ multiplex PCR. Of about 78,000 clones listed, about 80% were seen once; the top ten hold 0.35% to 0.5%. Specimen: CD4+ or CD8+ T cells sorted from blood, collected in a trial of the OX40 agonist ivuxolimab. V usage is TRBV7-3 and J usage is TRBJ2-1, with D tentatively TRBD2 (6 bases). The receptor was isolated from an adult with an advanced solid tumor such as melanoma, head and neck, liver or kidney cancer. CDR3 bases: TGTGCCAGCAGCCCCGGGACTGGGTGGAATGAGCAGTTCTTC. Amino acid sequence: CASSPGTGWNEQFF. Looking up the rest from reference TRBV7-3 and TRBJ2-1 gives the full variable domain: GAGVSQTPSNKVTEKGKYVELRCDPISGHTALYWYRQSLGQGPEFLIYFQGTGAADDSGLPNDRFFAVRPEGSVSTLKIQRTERGDSAVYLCASSPGTGWNEQFFGPGTRLTVL.